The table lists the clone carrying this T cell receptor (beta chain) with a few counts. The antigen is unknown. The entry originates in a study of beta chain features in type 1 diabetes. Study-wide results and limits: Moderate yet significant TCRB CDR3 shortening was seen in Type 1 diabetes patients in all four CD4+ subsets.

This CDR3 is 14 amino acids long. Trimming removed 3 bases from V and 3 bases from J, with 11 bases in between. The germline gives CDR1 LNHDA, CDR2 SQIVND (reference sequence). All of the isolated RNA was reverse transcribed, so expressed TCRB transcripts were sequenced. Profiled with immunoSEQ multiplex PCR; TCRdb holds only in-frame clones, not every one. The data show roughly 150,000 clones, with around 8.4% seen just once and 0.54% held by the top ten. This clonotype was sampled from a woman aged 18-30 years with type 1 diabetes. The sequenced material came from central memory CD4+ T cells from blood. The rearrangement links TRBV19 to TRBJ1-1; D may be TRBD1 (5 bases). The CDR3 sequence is CASSIQGGHTEAFF. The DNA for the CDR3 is TGTGCCAGTAGTATCCAGGGCGGCCACACTGAAGCTTTCTTT.